This record looks at one T cell receptor beta chain sequence and its context. Its antigen is still unknown. Base quality data are lacking; no much larger clone is found one base away. This sample is part of a study of T cell changes during pregnancy in multiple sclerosis (dated by TCRdb to between 2017 and 2020). Regarding the research as a whole: The study examined how the T cell repertoire changed over the course of pregnancy in women with multiple sclerosis.

Library preparation used the immunoSEQ multiplex PCR assay. TCRdb provides this immuneACCESS table in a form limited to in-frame rearrangements. Some clones are lacking; in checked studies, under half of them reflect an unresolved V gene, and why the rest are absent is not known. A total of fewer than 40,000 clones appear in this sample, approximately 92% of them only once. The top ten constitute under 12% of the sample. Material: CD8+ T cells from peripheral blood mononuclear cells, obtained in the second trimester of pregnancy. This TCR derives from a female donor with multiple sclerosis, enrolled in a pregnancy study.

The sequenced DNA: TGTGCCAGTAGTATAAGGAGGGAGCTAGCCAAAAACATTCAGTACTTC. Its translation is CASSIRRELAKNIQYF. This receptor chain uses TRBV19 and TRBJ2-4; matching of 6 bases hints at TRBD2 as the D gene. The CDR3 runs 16 residues from the cysteine to the phenylalanine. Only the CDR3 DNA stays, 48 bases, in frame from base 1. The junction shows trimming of 2 bases on V and 0 bases on J, plus 11 bases between the germline ends. Taken from the germline V gene (reference sequence), the CDR1 and CDR2 loops are LNHDA and SQIVND.